This T cell receptor beta chain was recorded in a study of PD-1 blockade in classical Hodgkin lymphoma. Study details: Patients in the cohort were put on intravenous nivolumab, 3 mg/kg every 2 weeks.

Method: immunoSEQ multiplex PCR; TCRdb's copy keeps in-frame clones and lacks some. Of some 45,000 clones in the sample, around 80% were seen once. V was cut by 2 bases and J by 5 bases, with 9 bases left in between. The CDR3 covers 13 residues. Germline V gene sequence: CDR1 SGHTA, CDR2 FQGTGA. Time point in this sample: cycle 4 day 1 (C4D1), after five to seven weeks of nivolumab. After autologous stem cell transplantation all patients relapsed, and prior brentuximab vedotin exposure differed between cohorts. General study results and limits: CD4+ but not CD8+ TCR diversity rose significantly by C4D1.

With respect to this clone: The antigen is unknown.

This specimen consisted of peripheral blood mononuclear cells (PBMCs), obtained before the fourth cycle of nivolumab. The sequence derives from a human donor with classical Hodgkin lymphoma. J is TRBJ1-1 and V is TRBV7-3; no definite D call. Here the CDR3 reads CASSLLPGTEAFF. CDR3 bases: TGTGCCAGCAGCTTACTCCCGGGAACTGAAGCTTTCTTT. Variable domain in full (rest from reference TRBV7-3 and TRBJ1-1): GAGVSQTPSNKVTEKGKYVELRCDPISGHTALYWYRQSLGQGPEFLIYFQGTGAADDSGLPNDRFFAVRPEGSVSTLKIQRTERGDSAVYLCASSLLPGTEAFFGQGTRLTVV.